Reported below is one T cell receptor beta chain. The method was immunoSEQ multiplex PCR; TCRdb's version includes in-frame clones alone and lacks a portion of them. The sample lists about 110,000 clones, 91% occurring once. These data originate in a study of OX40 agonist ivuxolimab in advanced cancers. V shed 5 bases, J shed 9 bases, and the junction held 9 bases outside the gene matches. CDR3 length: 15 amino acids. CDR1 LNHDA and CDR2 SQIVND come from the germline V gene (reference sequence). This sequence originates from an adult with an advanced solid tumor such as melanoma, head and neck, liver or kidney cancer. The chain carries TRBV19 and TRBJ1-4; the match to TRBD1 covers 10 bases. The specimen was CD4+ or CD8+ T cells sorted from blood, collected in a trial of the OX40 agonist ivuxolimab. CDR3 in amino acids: CASSAATGGNQKLFF. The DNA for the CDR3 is TGTGCCAGTAGTGCCGCGACAGGGGGCAATCAAAAACTGTTTTTT.